These T cell receptor beta chains were read from a single sample in a study of tumor-infiltrating lymphocytes in primary liver carcinoma. Each CDR3 protein is one row after TCRdb ran MiXCR on the multiplex PCR reads. The sample has approximately 20,000 distinct CDR3 sequences, 60% to 80% seen once; the top ten hold 40%. Sequencing input: liver tumor tissue from sampling region 1. These receptors came from a woman younger than 45 with primary liver carcinoma and hepatitis B virus infection. The CDR3 runs from the conserved cysteine through the conserved F or W. Fields, in order: CDR3 length, clone size, V gene, J gene, D gene, CDR3 protein, CDR3 DNA. D genes are given only for firm matches. Only part of the rows carry a size: once, few, many, or a class if the clone is expanded.

len: 16; abundance: once; v_gene: TRBV7-8; j_gene: TRBJ2-3; d_gene: TRBD2; CDR3aa: CTSNLGAGGHGDKQYF; CDR3nt: TGTACCAGCAACTTAGGAGCGGGAGGGCATGGTGATAAGCAATATTTT
len: 14; abundance: .; v_gene: TRBV28; j_gene: TRBJ2-1; d_gene: TRBD2; CDR3aa: CASSLGGRVNEQLF; CDR3nt: TGTGCCAGCAGTTTAGGCGGGAGGGTGAATGAGCAGCTCTTC
len: 14; abundance: many; v_gene: TRBV7-3; j_gene: TRBJ1-3; d_gene: .; CDR3aa: CASSLQSIGNTIYF; CDR3nt: TGTGCCAGCAGCTTACAGAGCATCGGAAACACCATATATTTT
len: 18; abundance: .; v_gene: TRBV4-3; j_gene: TRBJ2-3; d_gene: .; CDR3aa: CASSQSVWLGDPDDMQYF; CDR3nt: TGCGCCAGTAGCCAGTCAGTCTGGCTGGGTGATCCCGATGATATGCAGTATTTT
len: 16; abundance: .; v_gene: TRBV7-9; j_gene: TRBJ2-4; d_gene: .; CDR3aa: CANSPFSGATKNIQYF; CDR3nt: TGTGCTAACAGCCCCTTCTCGGGGGCGACCAAAAACATTCAGTACTTC
len: 14; abundance: .; v_gene: TRBV5-1; j_gene: TRBJ1-1; d_gene: TRBD1; CDR3aa: CASRLDTGGTEVFF; CDR3nt: TGCGCCAGCAGGTTGGATACAGGGGGCACTGAAGTTTTCTTT
len: 11; abundance: .; v_gene: TRBV28; j_gene: TRBJ1-1; d_gene: .; CDR3aa: CTSSKRVEAFF; CDR3nt: TGTACTAGCAGTAAAAGGGTTGAAGCTTTCTTT
len: 13; abundance: .; v_gene: TRBV11-2; j_gene: TRBJ1-2; d_gene: .; CDR3aa: CASTHGGSGGYTF; CDR3nt: TGTGCCAGCACTCATGGGGGGAGTGGAGGCTACACATTC
len: 13; abundance: .; v_gene: TRBV28; j_gene: TRBJ2-4; d_gene: .; CDR3aa: CASSWPLQEREYF; CDR3nt: TGTGCCAGCAGTTGGCCACTCCAGGAGAGGGAGTACTTC
len: 17; abundance: .; v_gene: TRBV28; j_gene: TRBJ1-4; d_gene: TRBD1; CDR3aa: CASSPPTTGTVNEKLLF; CDR3nt: TGTGCCAGCAGTCCCCCCACAACCGGGACAGTTAATGAAAAACTGCTTTTT
len: 15; abundance: .; v_gene: TRBV4-3; j_gene: TRBJ2-7; d_gene: .; CDR3aa: CTSILLQDSSYEQYF; CDR3nt: TGCACCAGCATCCTGCTACAGGACAGTTCCTACGAGCAGTACTTC
len: 12; abundance: medium-sized; v_gene: TRBV12-3/TRBV12-4; j_gene: TRBJ2-3; d_gene: .; CDR3aa: CASSSGHDTQYF; CDR3nt: TGTGCCAGCAGTTCTGGTCACGATACGCAGTATTTT
len: 13; abundance: large; v_gene: TRBV30; j_gene: TRBJ1-1; d_gene: TRBD1; CDR3aa: CAWNSQGGPEAFF; CDR3nt: TGTGCCTGGAACTCCCAAGGGGGCCCTGAAGCTTTCTTT
len: 13; abundance: .; v_gene: TRBV11-2; j_gene: TRBJ1-2; d_gene: TRBD1; CDR3aa: CASTQGGARDYTF; CDR3nt: TGTGCCAGCACTCAGGGGGGGGCTAGAGACTACACCTTC
len: 13; abundance: .; v_gene: TRBV11-2; j_gene: TRBJ2-2; d_gene: .; CDR3aa: CATGRGNTGELFF; CDR3nt: TGCGCCACGGGACGGGGGAACACCGGGGAGCTGTTTTTT
len: 15; abundance: .; v_gene: TRBV11-1; j_gene: TRBJ1-1; d_gene: TRBD1; CDR3aa: CASSSTGTVNSKAFF; CDR3nt: TGTGCCAGCAGCTCAACCGGGACAGTGAACAGTAAAGCATTCTTT
len: 14; abundance: .; v_gene: TRBV4-3; j_gene: TRBJ2-5; d_gene: .; CDR3aa: CASSPRRRRETRYF; CDR3nt: TGCGCCAGCAGCCCGAGGAGGAGGCGAGAGACCCGGTATTTC
len: 16; abundance: .; v_gene: TRBV4-1; j_gene: TRBJ2-4; d_gene: .; CDR3aa: CASSPEINRDTSKRYF; CDR3nt: TGCGCCAGCAGCCCAGAGATTAATAGGGACACGAGCAAGAGGTACTTC
len: 15; abundance: .; v_gene: TRBV11-3; j_gene: TRBJ2-2; d_gene: TRBD2; CDR3aa: CASSPGTSGTGELFF; CDR3nt: TGTGCCAGCAGCCCCGGGACTAGCGGGACCGGGGAGCTGTTTTTT
len: 17; abundance: .; v_gene: TRBV7-8; j_gene: TRBJ2-3; d_gene: TRBD2; CDR3aa: CASSLEEAGGSIDTQYF; CDR3nt: TGTGCCAGTAGCTTAGAAGAGGCTGGCGGGAGCATAGATACGCAGTATTTT